The source of this TCR beta chain is a study of T cells in localized non-small cell lung cancer. The CDR3 loop spans 15 amino acids. CDR1 SGHNT and CDR2 YENEEA come from the germline V gene. The V and J ends lost 1 base and 3 bases, in that order; junction bases with no gene match: 4. The data were produced by immunoSEQ multiplex PCR, yet TCRdb's version contains in-frame clones alone and is incomplete. The data show about 1,500 clones, 20% to 30% seen once. This clone has a handful of counts. The genes are TRBV11-3 and TRBJ2-7, with 9 bases that match TRBD2. This TCR derives from a male donor at least 60 years old with stage I lung adenocarcinoma. Sequences were derived from normal lung tissue next to the tumor, sampled before any cancer treatment. Here the CDR3 reads CASSLVAGEGYEQYF. Here the CDR3 DNA reads TGTGCCAGCAGCTTAGTAGCGGGGGAAGGCTACGAGCAGTACTTC.